There are a few counts of the clone carrying this T cell receptor beta chain. Its antigen remains unknown. This sample is part of a study of post-analysis software for immune sequencing data. Study-level information: Progressive-relapsing, secondary progressive and relapsing-remitting multiple sclerosis were among the disease courses included. Study-wide findings and caveats: A significant reduction in normalized Chao1 diversity was observed in multiple sclerosis patients versus controls. Controls had lower frequencies than patients of roughly five TRBV segments, which included TRBV5-6, TRBV5-1 and TRBV20-1. Under the F measure, samples that were prepared in one batch clustered strongly together.

Germline CDR1 SGHTA, CDR2 FQGNSA. The V and J ends lost 0 bases and 6 bases, in that order; junction bases with no gene match: 6. This CDR3 is built from 16 residues. Researchers reported that TCR beta cDNA libraries carried unique molecular identifiers. Each sample of roughly 0.85 to 11 million input T cells yielded about 500,000 cDNA molecules, so each molecule approximated one T cell. TCRdb independently ran MiXCR on the PCR reads; one entry per CDR3 protein. Found here are over 700,000 distinct CDR3 sequences, 25% to 30% of them singletons; the top ten hold roughly 0.53%. The chain has TRBV7-2 and TRBJ2-3, with 10 bases identical to TRBD2. The sequence came from a girl aged 10-17 years with multiple sclerosis. What was sequenced was blood. The CDR3 sequence is CASSLALAGAADTQYF. The CDR3 coding sequence is TGTGCCAGCAGCTTAGCCCTAGCGGGGGCCGCGGATACGCAGTATTTT.